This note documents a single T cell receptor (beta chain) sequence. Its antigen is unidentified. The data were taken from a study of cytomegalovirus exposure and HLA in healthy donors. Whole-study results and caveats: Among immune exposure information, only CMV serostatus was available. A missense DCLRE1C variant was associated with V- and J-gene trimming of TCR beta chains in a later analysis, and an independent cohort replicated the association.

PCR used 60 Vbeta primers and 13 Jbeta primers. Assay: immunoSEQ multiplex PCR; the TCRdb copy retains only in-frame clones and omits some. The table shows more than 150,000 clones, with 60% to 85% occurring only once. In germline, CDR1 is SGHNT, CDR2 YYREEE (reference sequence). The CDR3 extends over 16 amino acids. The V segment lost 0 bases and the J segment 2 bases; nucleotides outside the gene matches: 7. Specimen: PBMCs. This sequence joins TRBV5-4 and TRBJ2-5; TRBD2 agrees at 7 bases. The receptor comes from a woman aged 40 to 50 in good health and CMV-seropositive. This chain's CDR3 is CASSLGGGRGQETQYF. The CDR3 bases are TGTGCCAGCAGCTTGGGGGGGGGACGGGGGCAAGAGACCCAGTACTTC. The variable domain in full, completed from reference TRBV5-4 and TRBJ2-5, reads ETGVTQSPTHLIKTRGQQVTLRCSSQSGHNTVSWYQQALGQGPQFIFQYYREEENGRGNFPPRFSGLQFPNYSSELNVNALELDDSALYLCASSLGGGRGQETQYFGPGTRLLVL.